A selection of T cell receptor beta chains follows, all from one sample in a study of T cells in Graves' hyperthyroidism and ophthalmopathy. MiXCR was run by TCRdb on the multiplex PCR reads, yielding one entry per CDR3 protein. The sample consists of around 300,000 distinct CDR3 sequences, roughly 22% of them appearing once. Sequencing was done on a sample of blood. These receptors were taken from a man aged 30 to 45 with Graves' ophthalmopathy. Each CDR3 is given with its conserved first and last residue. D genes are given only for firm matches. Clone size is not always given. Where it is, it says once, few, many or a class for expanded clones.

D gene,V gene,J gene,clone size,CDR3 protein,CDR3 DNA
.,TRBV11-2,TRBJ1-5,many,CASSPGPYSNQPQHF,TGTGCCAGCAGCCCCGGACCTTATAGCAATCAGCCCCAGCATTTT
TRBD2,TRBV28,TRBJ2-1,.,CASKGLALYNEQFF,TGTGCCAGCAAAGGACTAGCCCTCTACAATGAGCAGTTCTTC
.,TRBV14,TRBJ2-5,.,CASSHRGAGEETQYF,TGTGCCAGCAGCCACCGAGGGGCCGGAGAAGAGACCCAGTACTTC
TRBD2,TRBV6-1,TRBJ2-7,few,CASSELSLAASYEQYF,TGTGCCAGCAGTGAATTGAGTCTAGCGGCATCCTACGAGCAGTACTTC
.,TRBV30,TRBJ1-1,many,CAWSFAFGTAFF,TGTGCCTGGAGTTTTGCCTTCGGAACGGCTTTCTTT
TRBD2,TRBV28,TRBJ2-1,.,CASSWGGKSYNEQFF,TGTGCCAGCAGTTGGGGGGGAAAATCCTACAATGAGCAGTTCTTC
.,TRBV18,TRBJ1-1,many,CASSPRRTEAFF,TGTGCCAGCTCACCACGAAGGACTGAAGCTTTCTTT
.,TRBV5-6,TRBJ1-1,.,CASSSGQATNTEAFF,TGTGCCAGCAGCAGTGGGCAGGCAACGAACACTGAAGCTTTCTTT
TRBD2,TRBV10-3,TRBJ2-5,few,CAISLLAGDETQYF,TGTGCCATCAGCCTACTAGCGGGAGACGAGACCCAGTACTTC
.,TRBV19,TRBJ1-5,once,CASSITGYSNQPQHF,TGTGCCAGTAGTATCACGGGGTATAGCAATCAGCCCCAGCATTTT
TRBD1,TRBV28,TRBJ2-4,.,CASSRNPGTGGENIQYF,TGTGCCAGCAGTCGCAACCCAGGGACAGGGGGGGAAAACATTCAGTACTTC
.,TRBV6-1,TRBJ2-6,few,CASSQTHLTSGANVLTF,TGTGCCAGCAGTCAGACCCACTTAACCTCTGGGGCCAACGTCCTGACTTTC
.,TRBV12-3/TRBV12-4,TRBJ1-1,.,CASSARRENTEAFF,TGTGCCAGCAGTGCCCGACGGGAGAACACTGAAGCTTTCTTT
.,TRBV10-1,TRBJ1-5,.,CASSEFGDQPQHF,TGCGCCAGCAGTGAGTTCGGGGATCAGCCCCAGCATTTT
.,TRBV6-1,TRBJ1-5,.,CASSDRVQPQHF,TGTGCCAGCAGTGACAGGGTTCAGCCCCAGCATTTT
.,TRBV2,TRBJ1-1,few,CASSVYHTEAFF,TGTGCCAGCAGTGTTTACCACACTGAAGCTTTCTTT
TRBD1,TRBV12-3/TRBV12-4,TRBJ1-2,few,CASSLGTGIGYGYTF,TGTGCCAGCAGTTTGGGGACAGGGATTGGCTATGGCTACACCTTC
TRBD2,TRBV2,TRBJ2-5,.,CASRPGLAGIETQYF,TGTGCCAGCAGACCGGGACTAGCGGGGATAGAGACCCAGTACTTC
.,TRBV3-1,TRBJ2-1,.,CASSQAFRDNEQFF,TGTGCCAGCAGCCAAGCATTTCGGGACAATGAGCAGTTCTTC
TRBD1,TRBV11-2,TRBJ2-2,many,CASKGETGATGELFF,TGTGCCAGCAAAGGCGAGACAGGGGCCACCGGGGAGCTGTTTTTT
.,TRBV4-2,TRBJ2-5,.,CASSPSDQETQYF,TGTGCCAGCAGCCCTAGCGACCAAGAGACCCAGTACTTC
.,TRBV19,TRBJ2-1,.,CASSLGVRDEQFF,TGTGCCAGTAGTCTGGGGGTCCGCGATGAGCAGTTCTTC
TRBD2,TRBV7-9,TRBJ2-1,few,CASSPLGLAGGSEQFF,TGTGCCAGCAGCCCCTTGGGACTAGCGGGAGGTAGTGAGCAGTTCTTC
.,TRBV7-2,TRBJ2-7,many,CASSPIRDGDYEQYF,TGTGCCAGCAGCCCCATCCGGGACGGCGACTACGAGCAGTACTTC
.,TRBV6-2/TRBV6-3,TRBJ1-4,.,CASSSLPTGSGEKLFF,TGTGCCAGCAGCTCACTACCGACCGGTAGTGGTGAAAAACTGTTTTTT
.,TRBV14,TRBJ1-4,many,CASSRLGRTANEKLFF,TGTGCCAGCAGCCGTTTGGGACGGACAGCTAATGAAAAACTGTTTTTT
.,TRBV6-5,TRBJ1-1,few,CASSYGIQWEAFF,TGTGCCAGCAGTTACGGAATACAGTGGGAGGCTTTCTTT
.,TRBV5-1,TRBJ1-1,.,CTSSLAGNTEAFF,TGCACCAGCAGCTTGGCTGGAAACACTGAAGCTTTCTTT
TRBD1,TRBV20-1,TRBJ1-6,many,CSARGTGNTPLHF,TGCAGTGCTAGAGGGACAGGGAATACACCCCTCCACTTT
TRBD1,TRBV20-1,TRBJ2-7,many,CSASATGTVAYEQYF,TGCAGTGCTAGCGCCACCGGGACAGTTGCCTACGAGCAGTACTTC
.,TRBV9,TRBJ2-3,many,CASSVDTGSTDTQYF,TGTGCCAGCAGCGTAGATACAGGGAGCACAGATACGCAGTATTTT
.,TRBV11-2,TRBJ2-2,.,CASTAANTGELFF,TGTGCCAGCACCGCAGCGAACACCGGGGAGCTGTTTTTT
.,TRBV5-5,TRBJ2-3,few,CASSLEFRTDTQYF,TGTGCCAGCAGCTTGGAATTTAGGACAGATACGCAGTATTTT
TRBD2,TRBV5-6,TRBJ2-3,.,CASSSRGKTDTQYF,TGTGCCAGCAGTTCGCGGGGGAAAACAGATACGCAGTATTTT
.,TRBV7-2,TRBJ1-6,few,CASSPRFVNSPLHF,TGTGCCAGCAGCCCGCGATTTGTTAATTCACCCCTCCACTTT
.,TRBV11-2,TRBJ1-2,many,CASSPQNGYTF,TGTGCCAGCAGCCCCCAAAATGGCTACACCTTC
.,TRBV10-3,TRBJ1-1,many,CAISPGTARSSNTEAFF,TGTGCCATCAGTCCCGGGACGGCACGAAGTTCGAACACTGAAGCTTTCTTT
TRBD1,TRBV5-1,TRBJ1-2,.,CASSLSGQENYGYTF,TGCGCCAGCAGCCTCTCGGGACAGGAGAACTATGGCTACACCTTC
TRBD1,TRBV28,TRBJ2-7,few,CASSPQGAWDEQYF,TGTGCCAGCAGCCCACAGGGGGCTTGGGACGAGCAGTACTTC
TRBD2,TRBV11-2,TRBJ2-1,many,CASSLDGLATDEQFF,TGTGCCAGCAGCTTAGACGGACTAGCGACCGATGAGCAGTTCTTC
.,TRBV9,TRBJ1-4,few,CASSVSQGLGEKLFF,TGTGCCAGCAGCGTATCCCAGGGGCTAGGTGAAAAACTGTTTTTT
.,TRBV12-3/TRBV12-4,TRBJ1-3,few,CASSSLRVPSSGNTIYF,TGTGCCAGCAGCTCCCTCAGGGTTCCAAGCTCTGGAAACACCATATATTTT
TRBD2,TRBV12-3/TRBV12-4,TRBJ2-7,.,CASSPTTSGSYEQYF,TGTGCCAGCAGTCCTACAACTAGCGGGAGCTACGAGCAGTACTTC
TRBD2,TRBV20-1,TRBJ2-5,few,CSARPDRTSGSGETQYF,TGCAGTGCTAGACCTGACCGGACTAGCGGGAGCGGGGAGACCCAGTACTTC
.,TRBV18,TRBJ2-3,few,CASSPPTGLSTDTQYF,TGTGCCAGCTCACCACCGACAGGCCTAAGCACAGATACGCAGTATTTT
.,TRBV20-1,TRBJ1-6,few,CSARPSTGPNSPLHF,TGCAGTGCTAGACCCTCCACAGGGCCGAATTCACCCCTCCACTTT
.,TRBV18,TRBJ1-4,once,CASSGRRATNEKLFF,TGTGCCAGCTCGGGAAGAAGAGCAACTAATGAAAAACTGTTTTTT
.,TRBV27,TRBJ1-1,many,CASSYSHINTEAFF,TGTGCCAGCAGTTATTCCCACATAAACACTGAAGCTTTCTTT
.,TRBV7-9,TRBJ2-5,.,CASSPYRETQYF,TGTGCCAGCAGCCCTTATAGGGAGACCCAGTACTTC
.,TRBV4-1,TRBJ2-3,.,CASSQDGTSHTQYF,TGCGCCAGCAGCCAAGACGGAACCTCACATACGCAGTATTTT
.,TRBV7-9,TRBJ2-1,.,CASSLTGAVNEQFF,TGTGCCAGCAGCTTAACCGGGGCCGTAAATGAGCAGTTCTTC
.,TRBV10-3,TRBJ2-1,.,CAISDGGHEQFF,TGTGCCATCAGCGATGGGGGACATGAGCAGTTCTTC
.,TRBV20-1,TRBJ1-1,.,CSARASGTRNEAFF,TGCAGTGCTAGAGCCTCCGGGACAAGGAATGAAGCTTTCTTT
.,TRBV6-6,TRBJ1-2,.,CASSYSMNGGYGYTF,TGTGCCAGCAGTTACTCGATGAATGGGGGCTATGGCTACACCTTC